The clone carrying this T cell receptor beta chain was counted between two and nine times. Its antigen is not known. 60 Vbeta and 13 Jbeta primers were used in PCR. Clones were read by immunoSEQ multiplex PCR, and TCRdb kept only the in-frame ones, dropping some. The data show about 160,000 clones, around four fifths seen once. This record belongs to a study of cytomegalovirus exposure and HLA in healthy donors. About the research overall: Among 398 genotyped donors, around 81% fell in the Caucasian-associated ancestry cluster.

Study results and caveats: Cytomegalovirus status, reportedly, was diagnosed with high specificity and sensitivity by the classifier.

This TCR was recovered from a male donor in good health and CMV-seronegative. The specimen sequenced was PBMCs.

The CDR3 here is CASSPLVGAEGYTF. CDR3 nucleotide sequence: TGCGCCAGCAGCCCCCTCGTGGGGGCGGAAGGCTACACCTTC. The chain combines TRBV4-3 with TRBJ1-2; a weak D match, TRBD1 (6 bases). V was pared by 4 bases and J by 8 bases, with 17 bases between. CDR1 LGHNA and CDR2 YSLEER come from the germline V gene. The CDR3 contains 14 residues.